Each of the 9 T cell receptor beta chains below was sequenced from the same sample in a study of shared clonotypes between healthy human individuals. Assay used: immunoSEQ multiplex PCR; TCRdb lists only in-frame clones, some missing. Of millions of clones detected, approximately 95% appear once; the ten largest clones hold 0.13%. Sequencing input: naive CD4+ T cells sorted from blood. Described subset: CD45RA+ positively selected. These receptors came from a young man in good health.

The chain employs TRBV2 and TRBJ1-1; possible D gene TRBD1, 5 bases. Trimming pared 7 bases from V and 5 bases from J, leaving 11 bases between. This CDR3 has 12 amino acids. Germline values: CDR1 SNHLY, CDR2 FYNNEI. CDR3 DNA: TGTGCCAGCAACCCAGGGCTAACTGAAGCTTTCTTT. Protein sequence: CASNPGLTEAFF.

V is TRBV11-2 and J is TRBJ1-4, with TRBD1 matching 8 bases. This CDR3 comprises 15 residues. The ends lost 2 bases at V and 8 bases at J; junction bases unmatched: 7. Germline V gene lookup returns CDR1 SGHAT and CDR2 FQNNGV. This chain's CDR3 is CASSLNRGVVEKLFF. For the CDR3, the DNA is TGTGCCAGCAGCTTAAACAGGGGGGTCGTAGAAAAACTGTTTTTT.

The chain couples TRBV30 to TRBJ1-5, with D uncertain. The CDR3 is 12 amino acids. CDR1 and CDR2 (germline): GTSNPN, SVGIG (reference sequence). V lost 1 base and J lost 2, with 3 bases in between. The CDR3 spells CAWSDGNQPQHF. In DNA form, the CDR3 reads TGTGCCTGGAGTGATGGCAATCAGCCCCAGCATTTT.

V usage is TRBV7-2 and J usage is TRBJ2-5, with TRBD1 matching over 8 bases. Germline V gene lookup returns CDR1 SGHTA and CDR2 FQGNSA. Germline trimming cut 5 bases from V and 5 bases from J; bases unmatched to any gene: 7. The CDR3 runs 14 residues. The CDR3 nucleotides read TGTGCCAGCAGCCTACAGGGGGGCGGGGAGACCCAGTACTTC. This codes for CASSLQGGGETQYF.

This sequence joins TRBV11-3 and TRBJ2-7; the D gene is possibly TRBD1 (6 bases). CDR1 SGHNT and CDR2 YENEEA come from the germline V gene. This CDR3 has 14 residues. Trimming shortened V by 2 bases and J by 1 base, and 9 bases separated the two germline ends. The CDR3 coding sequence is TGTGCCAGCAGCTTACCGCAGGGGTCCTACGAGCAGTACTTC. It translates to CASSLPQGSYEQYF.

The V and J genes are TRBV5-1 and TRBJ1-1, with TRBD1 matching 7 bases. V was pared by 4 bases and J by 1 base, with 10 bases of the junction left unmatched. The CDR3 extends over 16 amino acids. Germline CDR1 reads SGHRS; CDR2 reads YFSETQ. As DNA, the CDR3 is TGCGCCAGCAGCCTACAAGCGACAGGGACGAACACTGAAGCTTTCTTT. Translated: CASSLQATGTNTEAFF.

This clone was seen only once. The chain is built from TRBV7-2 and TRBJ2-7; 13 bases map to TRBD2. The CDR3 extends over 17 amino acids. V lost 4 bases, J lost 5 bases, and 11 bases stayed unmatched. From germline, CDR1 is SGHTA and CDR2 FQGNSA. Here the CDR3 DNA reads TGTGCCAGCAGCTGGGGGACAGTCGGGACTAGCGGGAACGAGCAGTACTTC. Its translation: CASSWGTVGTSGNEQYF. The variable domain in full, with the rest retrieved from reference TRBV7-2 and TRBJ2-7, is GAGVSQSPSNKVTEKGKDVELRCDPISGHTALYWYRQSLGQGLEFLIYFQGNSAPDKSGLPSDRFSAERTGGSVSTLTIQRTQQEDSAVYLCASSWGTVGTSGNEQYFGPGTRLTVT.

CDR3 region: CASSIEGEIYGYTF. CDR3 bases: TGTGCCAGTAGTATTGAGGGGGAGATCTATGGCTACACCTTC. The chain recombines TRBV19 with TRBJ1-2; weak D call: TRBD1 (6 bases). Looked up from germline, CDR1 is LNHDA and CDR2 is SQIVND (reference sequence). The CDR3 runs to 14 residues. V dropped 3 bases and J dropped 4 bases, with 12 bases sitting between them.

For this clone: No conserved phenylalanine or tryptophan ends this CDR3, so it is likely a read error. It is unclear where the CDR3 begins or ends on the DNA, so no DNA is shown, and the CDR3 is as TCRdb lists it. The CDR3: CASGPGRNEEII. The chain combines TRBV6-1 with TRBJ1-1. Germline lookup yields CDR1 MNHNS and CDR2 SASEGT. The CDR3 is made up of 12 amino acids, end residues included.